This TCR beta chain derives from a study of cytomegalovirus exposure and HLA in healthy donors. Overall study results and limits: Altogether, some 170 TCR beta chains were recorded as cytomegalovirus-associated.

This clone was counted a few times. The antigen remains undetermined. These donors counted as nominally healthy when sampled, but unrecorded immune exposures were likely. From germline, CDR1 is SGDLS and CDR2 YYNGEE. CDR3 size: 19 residues. Trimming cost V 0 bases and J 4 bases; bases outside gene matches: 15. The PCR ran on 60 Vbeta and 13 Jbeta primers. The repertoire was sequenced with immunoSEQ multiplex PCR; TCRdb's copy has only in-frame clones and lacks some. Of approximately 170,000 clones listed, approximately 65% are singletons. This TCR was sampled from a man aged 35-49 years in good health and CMV-seronegative. V usage is TRBV9 and J usage is TRBJ2-1, with 8 bases aligning to TRBD1. What was sequenced was PBMCs. CDR3 in amino acids: CASSVVEGQGALGYNEQFF. The CDR3 DNA reads TGTGCCAGCAGCGTAGTAGAGGGTCAGGGGGCGTTGGGTTACAATGAGCAGTTCTTC.